The T cell receptor (beta chain) described here comes from a study of T cells in Graves' hyperthyroidism and ophthalmopathy. Study-wide findings and caveats: Expanded thyroid clonotypes (above 0.001) were mostly also found in blood.

Of note for this clonotype: The antigen is unknown.

Amplified TCR beta CDR3 regions came from RNA transcripts. The TCR CDR3 first-round RT-PCR relied on the HTBI primer set. TCRdb passed the multiplex PCR reads through MiXCR, listing each CDR3 protein once. The table lists about 570,000 distinct CDR3 sequences, around 45% of them singletons. Patients showing uncontrolled infection, other autoimmune disease, pregnancy or lactation were ineligible. Clinicians diagnosed patients from clinical symptoms, serum thyroxine and TRAb, thyroid ultrasound and orbital computed tomography. The CDR3 sequence is 14 residues long. In germline, CDR1 is SNHLY, CDR2 FYNNEI. Between the trimmed V and J ends, which lost 4 bases and 2 bases, there was a span of 6 bases.

This chain uses TRBV2 with TRBJ2-6; the D is unclear. Sample: peripheral blood or thyroid tissue (not recorded which). The sequence derives from an adult woman with Graves' disease, either hyperthyroidism or ophthalmopathy (not recorded which). Here the CDR3 DNA reads TGTGCCAGCAGTGGTCAACCTGGGGCCAACGTCCTGACTTTC. Translation: CASSGQPGANVLTF.